One sample yielded the 11 T cell receptor beta chains listed below, sequenced in a study of blood T cell repertoires in COVID-19. Assay used: immunoSEQ multiplex PCR; TCRdb lists only in-frame clones, some missing. The sample yields some 160,000 clones, 84% seen once. The sequenced sample consisted of peripheral blood. Receptor source: a woman at least 80 years old with COVID-19, enrolled during active disease.

The rearrangement uses TRBV5-6 and TRBJ2-3; 10 nucleotides agree with TRBD2. The CDR3 length is 13 residues. Germline assignment: CDR1 SGHDT and CDR2 YYEEEE. The V gene end was trimmed by 4 bases and the J gene end by 6 bases; junction bases not matched to a gene: 2. As DNA, the CDR3 is TGTGCCAGCAGCCCAGCGGGAGGGGATACGCAGTATTTT. Translated: CASSPAGGDTQYF. The full variable domain, completed using reference TRBV5-6 and TRBJ2-3, is DAGVTQSPTHLIKTRGQQVTLRCSPKSGHDTVSWYQQALGQGPQFIFQYYEEEERQRGNFPDRFSGHQFPNYSSELNVNALLLGDSALYLCASSPAGGDTQYFGPGTRLTVL.

This sequence joins TRBV5-1 and TRBJ2-7; TRBD2 might be the D (6 bases). Germline assignment: CDR1 SGHRS and CDR2 YFSETQ. Deletions cut 2 bases from V and 0 bases from J, with 12 bases between. The CDR3 runs to 15 residues. The CDR3 spells CASSFTGTRSYEQYF. The CDR3 nucleotides are TGCGCCAGCAGCTTTACTGGGACTCGCTCCTACGAGCAGTACTTC.

The chain joins TRBV7-3 to TRBJ2-7, with 10 nucleotides matching TRBD2. The CDR3 consists of 13 residues. V lost 5 bases to trimming and J lost 4 bases; unmatched junction nucleotides: 2. Germline values: CDR1 SGHTA, CDR2 FQGTGA. Written as DNA, the CDR3 is TGTGCCAGCAGCACTAGCGGGATGTACGAGCAGTACTTC. Protein sequence: CASSTSGMYEQYF.

CDR3 in DNA: TGTGCCAGCAGCTCGCCAGGAGGTGGCTACACCTTC. The encoded protein is CASSSPGGGYTF. This chain uses TRBV7-3 with TRBJ1-2, with D unresolved. Germline-derived CDR1 and CDR2 are SGHTA and FQGTGA. CDR3 length: 12 residues. Trimming removed 4 bases from V and 7 bases from J, with 10 bases in between. Full variable domain (missing parts from reference TRBV7-3 and TRBJ1-2): GAGVSQTPSNKVTEKGKYVELRCDPISGHTALYWYRQSLGQGPEFLIYFQGTGAADDSGLPNDRFFAVRPEGSVSTLKIQRTERGDSAVYLCASSSPGGGYTFGSGTRLTVV.

In DNA, the CDR3 is TGTGCCAGCAGTTACCCCGGACAGGGTGGGACCTACGAGCAGTACTTC. It encodes CASSYPGQGGTYEQYF. The chain employs TRBV6-5 and TRBJ2-7, with 8 bases aligning to TRBD1. The CDR3 runs to 16 residues. Germline V lookup: CDR1 MNHEY, CDR2 SVGAGI. The ends lost 2 bases at V and 2 bases at J; junction bases unmatched: 8.

The chain links TRBV10-3 to TRBJ2-3; TRBD1 might be the D (6 bases). V lost 4 bases and J 8 bases, leaving 19 bases between the germline ends. CDR1 and CDR2 from the germline V gene are ENHRY and SYGVKD. CDR3 length: 15 amino acids. CDR3 loop: CAISVDRINAGTQYF. CDR3 DNA: TGTGCCATCAGTGTCGACAGGATAAACGCGGGTACGCAGTATTTT.

Here the CDR3 DNA reads TGTGCCAGCAGCAGTACAACCGCGGGGGAATATTCCTACGAGCAGTACTTC. This codes for CASSSTTAGEYSYEQYF. The chain has TRBV7-2 and TRBJ2-7; 7 positions agree with TRBD2. CDR1 and CDR2 (germline): SGHTA, FQGNSA. CDR3 size: 17 residues. Trimming cost V 5 bases and J 1 base; bases outside gene matches: 14.

J is TRBJ1-5 and V is TRBV18; perhaps TRBD1 as D (6 bases). This CDR3 comprises 15 residues. CDR1 is KGHSH and CDR2 is LQKENI in the germline V gene. V was shortened by 6 bases and J by 7 bases, with 19 bases between the two germline ends. The CDR3 coding sequence is TGTGCCAGCTCGCCAGAACAGGGTTCTTACCAGCCCCAGCATTTT. It yields the protein CASSPEQGSYQPQHF. Variable domain in full (rest from reference TRBV18 and TRBJ1-5): NAGVMQNPRHLVRRRGQEARLRCSPMKGHSHVYWYRQLPEEGLKFMVYLQKENIIDESGMPKERFSAEFPKEGPSILRIQQVVRGDSAAYFCASSPEQGSYQPQHFGDGTRLSIL.

V usage is TRBV14 and J usage is TRBJ2-3, with 13 bases that match TRBD2. The CDR3 runs 15 residues. Per germline, CDR1 SGHDN and CDR2 FVKESK. Germline trimming cut 2 bases from V and 7 bases from J; bases unmatched to any gene: 3. CDR3 DNA: TGTGCCAGCAGCCAAACTAGCGGGGGGGGGAATACGCAGTATTTT. It translates to CASSQTSGGGNTQYF. Full variable domain (rest looked up from reference TRBV14 and TRBJ2-3): EAGVTQFPSHSVIEKGQTVTLRCDPISGHDNLYWYRRVMGKEIKFLLHFVKESKQDESGMPNNRFLAERTGGTYSTLKVQPAELEDSGVYFCASSQTSGGGNTQYFGPGTRLTVL.

The chain uses TRBV30 and TRBJ1-1, with D perhaps TRBD1 (6 bases). This CDR3 is 14 amino acids long. Germline CDR1 GTSNPN, CDR2 SVGIG (reference sequence). The ends were cut back, 4 bases at V and 6 bases at J, with 18 bases in the middle. The CDR3, as DNA: TGTGCCTGGATCTGGGGCAGGGGTAAGGCTGAAGCTTTCTTT. It yields the protein CAWIWGRGKAEAFF.

The genes are TRBV7-2 and TRBJ2-3; a possible D gene is TRBD2 (5 bases). The CDR3 is 14 amino acids. With 5 bases removed from V and 5 bases from J, the gap between germline ends came to 14 bases. Per the germline V gene, CDR1 is SGHTA and CDR2 is FQGNSA. The CDR3, as DNA: TGTGCCAGCAGCCCCGGGGAGCCGGGAGATACGCAGTATTTT. Its translation is CASSPGEPGDTQYF. The entire variable domain, with the rest obtained from reference TRBV7-2 and TRBJ2-3, is as follows: GAGVSQSPSNKVTEKGKDVELRCDPISGHTALYWYRQSLGQGLEFLIYFQGNSAPDKSGLPSDRFSAERTGGSVSTLTIQRTQQEDSAVYLCASSPGEPGDTQYFGPGTRLTVL.